The subject of this entry is one T cell receptor beta chain. The target antigen is unknown. This sample is drawn from a study of tumor and adjacent non-tumor tissue in lung cancer. Study-level background: The cohort had about twelve adenocarcinoma, 2 squamous cell and 1 small cell patients. Patients were aged about 30 to 85, ten or so men and about 5 women, stage I to III. Each sample yielded approximately 4.2 million productive TCRbeta reads on average. General study points: TCR diversity was significantly greater in tumor than normal lung tissue.

J lost 8 bases, V lost 1 base, and 10 bases had no gene match. CDR1 and CDR2 (germline): GTSNPN, SVGIG (reference sequence). The CDR3 consists of 14 residues. A modified ARM-PCR protocol with three rounds of nested PCR amplified TCRbeta. TCRdb analysed the multiplex PCR reads with MiXCR anew, one entry per CDR3 protein. The data show more than 120,000 distinct CDR3 sequences, 60% to 70% seen once. RNA was extracted from bulk tissue without any cell sorting. The rearrangement joins TRBV30 to TRBJ1-2, with 7 bases lining up with TRBD1. The origin of this receptor is a man aged 55 to 70 with small cell lung cancer. The sample comprised lung tumor tissue. The CDR3 reads CAWSAGTVGVGYTF. The CDR3 nucleotides read TGTGCCTGGAGTGCCGGGACAGTCGGAGTCGGCTACACCTTC.